This TCR beta chain was found in a study of radiotherapy plus CTLA-4 blockade in lung cancer. Study details: Patients showed objective responses in 15% to 20% of cases, and disease control was achieved by approximately 31%. General study results and limits: The best prediction of response reportedly came from early blood T cell clone dynamics, with interferon-beta. Blood saw expansion of tumor-derived TCR clones after radiotherapy plus ipilimumab.

A word on this clone: What it recognizes is unknown.

The CDR3 sequence is 11 residues long. Germline lookup yields CDR1 SEHNR and CDR2 FQNEAQ (reference sequence). V lost 2 bases, J lost 8 bases, and 6 bases lay in between. Assay: immunoSEQ multiplex PCR; the TCRdb copy retains only in-frame clones and omits some. Altogether around 130,000 clones are present, over 80% being singletons, with the ten largest covering approximately 6.6%. Receiving focal radiation plus CTLA-4 blockade with ipilimumab were patients who had chemo-refractory metastatic non-small-cell lung cancer. The receptor's source is a human donor with non-small cell lung cancer that progressed on radiotherapy plus ipilimumab. This chain links TRBV7-9 with TRBJ1-1; D gene ambiguous. Sequences were derived from peripheral blood, sampled from a patient treated with radiotherapy plus ipilimumab. The chain's CDR3 is CASSLSLEAFF. The CDR3 DNA reads as TGTGCCAGCAGCTTATCCTTAGAAGCTTTCTTT.